This T cell receptor (beta chain) was sequenced during a study of siplizumab effects on memory and regulatory T cells. Using immunoSEQ multiplex PCR, the repertoire was profiled, and TCRdb retains in-frame clones only, with some absent. The repertoire holds about 50,000 clones, with roughly 87% as singletons. This CDR3 has 11 amino acids. The germline CDR1 and CDR2 sequences are SQVTM and ANQGSEA. The V end was cut by 6 bases, the J end by 4 bases, with 10 bases between. Note on this clone: No antigen is known for it.

Notes on the study in general: Controls had 26.9% Treg-derived mappable alloreactive CD4+ clones on average, versus nearly 70% with siplizumab. Roughly 75-95% of proliferating CD4+ or CD8+ clones defied assignment to a naive or memory phenotype. No functional test confirmed suppression by proliferating siplizumab-culture Tregs. Memory cells seemed less diverse than naive T cells, which also seemed major contributors to the alloresponse.

The sample comprised naive CD8+ T cells sorted from blood. This clonotype originated in a human donor in good health. The chain is built from TRBV29-1 and TRBJ2-7, with D possibly called TRBD1 or TRBD2 (5 bases each). The CDR3 DNA reads TGCAGCGTCCAAGAGGGGTACGAGCAGTACTTC. Protein sequence: CSVQEGYEQYF.